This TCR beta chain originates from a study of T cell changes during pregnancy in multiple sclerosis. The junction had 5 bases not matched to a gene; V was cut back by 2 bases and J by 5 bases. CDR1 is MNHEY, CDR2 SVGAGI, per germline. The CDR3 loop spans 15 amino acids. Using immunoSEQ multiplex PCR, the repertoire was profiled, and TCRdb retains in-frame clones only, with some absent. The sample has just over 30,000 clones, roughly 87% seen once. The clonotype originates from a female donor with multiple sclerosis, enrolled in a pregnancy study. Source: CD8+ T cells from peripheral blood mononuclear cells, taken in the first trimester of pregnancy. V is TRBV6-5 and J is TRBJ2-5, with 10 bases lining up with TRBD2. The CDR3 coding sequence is TGTGCCAGCAGTTACGGGGGAGCGGGAGGGGAGACCCAGTACTTC. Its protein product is CASSYGGAGGETQYF.